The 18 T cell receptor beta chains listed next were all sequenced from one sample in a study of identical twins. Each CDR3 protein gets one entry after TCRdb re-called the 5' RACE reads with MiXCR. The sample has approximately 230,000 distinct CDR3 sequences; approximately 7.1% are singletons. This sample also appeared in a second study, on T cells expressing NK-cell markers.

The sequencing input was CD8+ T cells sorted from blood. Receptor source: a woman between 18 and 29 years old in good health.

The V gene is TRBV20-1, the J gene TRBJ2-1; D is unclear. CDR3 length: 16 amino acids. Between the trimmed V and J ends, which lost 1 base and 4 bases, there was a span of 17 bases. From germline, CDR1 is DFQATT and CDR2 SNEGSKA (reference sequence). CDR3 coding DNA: TGCAGTGCTAGAGGTCTCGAGAGCCTAGTGTACAATGAGCAGTTCTTC. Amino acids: CSARGLESLVYNEQFF.

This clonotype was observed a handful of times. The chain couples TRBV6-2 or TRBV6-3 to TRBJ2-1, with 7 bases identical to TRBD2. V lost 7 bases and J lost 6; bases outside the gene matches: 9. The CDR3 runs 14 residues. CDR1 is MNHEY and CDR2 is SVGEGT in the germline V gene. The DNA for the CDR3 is TGTGCCAGCAATGGACTAGTGGGATTCAATGAGCAGTTCTTC. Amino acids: CASNGLVGFNEQFF.

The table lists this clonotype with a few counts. CDR3 in amino acids: CASSPGGVASLGKTQYF. CDR3 sequence (DNA): TGCGCCAGCAGCCCAGGAGGTGTAGCGTCCCTAGGGAAGACCCAGTACTTC. This sequence joins TRBV5-1 and TRBJ2-5, with D tentatively TRBD2 (5 bases). Germline V gene sequence: CDR1 SGHRS, CDR2 YFSETQ. CDR3 size: 17 residues. V lost 4 bases and J lost 6, with 25 bases in between. The whole variable domain, filled in from reference TRBV5-1 and TRBJ2-5, reads KAGVTQTPRYLIKTRGQQVTLSCSPISGHRSVSWYQQTPGQGLQFLFEYFSETQRNKGNFPGRFSGRQFSNSRSEMNVSTLELGDSALYLCASSPGGVASLGKTQYFGPGTRLLVL.

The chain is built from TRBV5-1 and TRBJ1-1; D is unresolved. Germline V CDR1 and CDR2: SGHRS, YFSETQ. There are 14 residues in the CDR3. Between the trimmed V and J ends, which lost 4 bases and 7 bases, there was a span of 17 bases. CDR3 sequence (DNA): TGCGCCAGCAGCCACCGTCGGGTGGCAGTTGAAGCTTTCTTT. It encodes CASSHRRVAVEAFF.

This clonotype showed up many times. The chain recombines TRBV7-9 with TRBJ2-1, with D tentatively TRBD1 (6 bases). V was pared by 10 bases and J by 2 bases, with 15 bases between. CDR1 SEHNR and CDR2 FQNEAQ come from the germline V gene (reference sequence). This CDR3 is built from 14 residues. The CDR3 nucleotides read TGTGCCACCCTGGCGCAGGGGACCTACAATGAGCAGTTCTTC. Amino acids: CATLAQGTYNEQFF.

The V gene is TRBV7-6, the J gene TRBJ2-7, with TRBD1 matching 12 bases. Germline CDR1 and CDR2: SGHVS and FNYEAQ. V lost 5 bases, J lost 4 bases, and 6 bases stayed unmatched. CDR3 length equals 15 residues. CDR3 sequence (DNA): TGTGCCAGCAGCCCCGGGACAGGGGGCATATACGAGCAGTACTTC. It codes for CASSPGTGGIYEQYF. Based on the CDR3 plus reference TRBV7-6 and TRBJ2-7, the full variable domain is GAGVSQSPRYKVTKRGQDVALRCDPISGHVSLYWYRQALGQGPEFLTYFNYEAQQDKSGLPNDRFSAERPEGSISTLTIQRTEQRDSAMYRCASSPGTGGIYEQYFGPGTRLTVT.

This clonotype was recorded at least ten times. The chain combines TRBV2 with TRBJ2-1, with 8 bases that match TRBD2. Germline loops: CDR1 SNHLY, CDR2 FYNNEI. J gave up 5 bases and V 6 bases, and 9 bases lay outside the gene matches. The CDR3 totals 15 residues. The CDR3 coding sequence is TGTGCCAGCAGGGTTACTAGCGGCGACGACAATGAGCAGTTCTTC. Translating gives CASRVTSGDDNEQFF.

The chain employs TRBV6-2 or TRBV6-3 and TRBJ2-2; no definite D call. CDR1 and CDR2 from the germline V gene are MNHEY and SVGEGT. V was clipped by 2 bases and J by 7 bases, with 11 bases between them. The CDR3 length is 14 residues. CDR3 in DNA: TGTGCCAGCAGTTACGATGGTGCGATCGGGGAGCTGTTTTTT. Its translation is CASSYDGAIGELFF.

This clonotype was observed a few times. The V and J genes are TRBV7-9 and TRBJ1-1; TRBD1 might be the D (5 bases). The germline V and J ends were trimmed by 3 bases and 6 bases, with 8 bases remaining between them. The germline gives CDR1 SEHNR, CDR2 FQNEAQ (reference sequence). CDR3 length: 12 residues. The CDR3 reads CASSFGTAEAFF. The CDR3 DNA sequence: TGTGCCAGCAGCTTCGGGACTGCTGAAGCTTTCTTT. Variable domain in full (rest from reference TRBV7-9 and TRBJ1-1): DTGVSQNPRHKITKRGQNVTFRCDPISEHNRLYWYRQTLGQGPEFLTYFQNEAQLEKSRLLSDRFSAERPKGSFSTLEIQRTEQGDSAMYLCASSFGTAEAFFGQGTRLTVV.

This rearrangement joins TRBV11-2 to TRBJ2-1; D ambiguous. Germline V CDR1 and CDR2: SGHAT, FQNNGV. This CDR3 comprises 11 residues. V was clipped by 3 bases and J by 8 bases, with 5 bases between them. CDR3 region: CASSFSHEQFF. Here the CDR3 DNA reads TGTGCCAGCAGCTTTTCCCATGAGCAGTTCTTC.

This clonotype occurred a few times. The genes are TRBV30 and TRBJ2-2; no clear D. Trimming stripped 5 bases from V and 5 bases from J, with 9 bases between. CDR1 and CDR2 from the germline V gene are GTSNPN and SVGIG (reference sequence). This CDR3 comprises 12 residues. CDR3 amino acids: CAWGVGTGELFF. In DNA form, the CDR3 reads TGTGCCTGGGGAGTGGGAACCGGGGAGCTGTTTTTT.

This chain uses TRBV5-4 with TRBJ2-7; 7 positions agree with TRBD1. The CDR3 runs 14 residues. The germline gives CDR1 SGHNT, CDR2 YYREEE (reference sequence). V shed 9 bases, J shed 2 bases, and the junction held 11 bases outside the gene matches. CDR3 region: CAIGPGDSPYEQYF. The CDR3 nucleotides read TGTGCCATCGGCCCTGGGGACAGTCCCTACGAGCAGTACTTC.

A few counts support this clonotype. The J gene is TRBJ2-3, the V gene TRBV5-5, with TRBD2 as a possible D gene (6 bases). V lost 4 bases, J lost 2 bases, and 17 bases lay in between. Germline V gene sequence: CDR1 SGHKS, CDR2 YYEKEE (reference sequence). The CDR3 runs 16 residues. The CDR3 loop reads CASSIREIAPTDTQYF. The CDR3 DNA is TGTGCCAGCAGCATCCGGGAGATAGCTCCCACAGATACGCAGTATTTT.

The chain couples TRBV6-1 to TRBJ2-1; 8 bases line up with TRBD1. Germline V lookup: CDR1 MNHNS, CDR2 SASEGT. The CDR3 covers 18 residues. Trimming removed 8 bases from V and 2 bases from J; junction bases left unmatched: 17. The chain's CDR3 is CASQNRGLEGGPYNEQFF. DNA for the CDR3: TGTGCCAGCCAAAACAGGGGGTTGGAAGGAGGGCCCTACAATGAGCAGTTCTTC.

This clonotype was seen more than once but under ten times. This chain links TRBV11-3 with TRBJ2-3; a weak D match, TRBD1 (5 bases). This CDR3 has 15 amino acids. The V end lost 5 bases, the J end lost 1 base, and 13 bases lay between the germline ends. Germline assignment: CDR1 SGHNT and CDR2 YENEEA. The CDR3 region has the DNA TGTGCCAGCAGCCACGGACATTTACGCACAGATACGCAGTATTTT. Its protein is CASSHGHLRTDTQYF.

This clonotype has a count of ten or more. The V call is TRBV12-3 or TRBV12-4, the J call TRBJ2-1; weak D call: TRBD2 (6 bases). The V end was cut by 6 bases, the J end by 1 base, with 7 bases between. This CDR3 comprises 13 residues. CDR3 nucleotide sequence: TGTGCCAGCAGGGACTATTCCTACAATGAGCAGTTCTTC. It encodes CASRDYSYNEQFF.

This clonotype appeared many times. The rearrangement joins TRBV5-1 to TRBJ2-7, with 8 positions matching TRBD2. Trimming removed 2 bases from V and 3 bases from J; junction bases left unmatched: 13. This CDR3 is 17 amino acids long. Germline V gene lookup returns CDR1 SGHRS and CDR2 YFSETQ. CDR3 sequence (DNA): TGCGCCAGCAGCTTCTGGGGGGATAGCGGGAAAAACTACGAGCAGTACTTC. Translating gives CASSFWGDSGKNYEQYF.

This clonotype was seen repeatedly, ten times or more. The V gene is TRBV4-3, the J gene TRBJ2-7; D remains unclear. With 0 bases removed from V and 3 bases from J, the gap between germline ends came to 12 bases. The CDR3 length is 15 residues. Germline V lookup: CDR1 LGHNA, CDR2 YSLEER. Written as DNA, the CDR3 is TGCGCCAGCAGCCAAGAATCGGGCGGACGCTACGAGCAGTACTTC. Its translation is CASSQESGGRYEQYF.